This T cell receptor (beta chain) derives from a study of T cell responses to AZD1222 COVID-19 vaccine. Worth noting for this clone: Its antigen is currently unknown.

The data were produced by immunoSEQ multiplex PCR, yet TCRdb's version contains in-frame clones alone and is incomplete. Of approximately 70,000 clones detected, roughly four fifths appear once; the ten largest clones hold more than 5%. General study results and limits: Donors were largely white British and mainly female; clonal diversity was possibly underestimated.

This CDR3 is built from 15 residues. V was cut by 5 bases and J by 0 bases, with 14 bases left in between. The germline gives CDR1 MDHEN, CDR2 SYDVKM. The chain joins TRBV28 to TRBJ2-7; D gene ambiguous. This material consisted of peripheral blood, taken on day 0 of AZD1222 vaccination. This TCR was sampled from an adult in good health. CDR3 loop: CASSLPGGDSYEQYF. CDR3 coding DNA: TGTGCCAGCAGTCTGCCAGGTGGGGACTCCTACGAGCAGTACTTC. The full variable domain, its missing parts supplied by reference TRBV28 and TRBJ2-7, is DVKVTQSSRYLVKRTGEKVFLECVQDMDHENMFWYRQDPGLGLRLIYFSYDVKMKEKGDIPEGYSVSREKKERFSLILESASTNQTSMYLCASSLPGGDSYEQYFGPGTRLTVT.